Listed here are 15 T cell receptor beta chains from one sample, sequenced in a study of cytomegalovirus exposure and HLA in healthy donors. In the PCR, 60 Vbeta and 13 Jbeta primers were used. The data were produced by immunoSEQ multiplex PCR, yet TCRdb's version contains in-frame clones alone and is incomplete. This table holds fewer than 85,000 clones, roughly 70% found once. The specimen was PBMCs. The receptor source for this set is a woman between 40 and 50 years old in good health and CMV-seropositive.

The chain combines TRBV7-9 with TRBJ2-7; TRBD1 matches 7 bases. This CDR3 contains 15 residues. The germline V gene encodes CDR1 SEHNR and CDR2 FQNEAQ (reference sequence). Trimming took 4 bases from V and 3 from J; bases not matched to a gene: 9. Written as DNA, the CDR3 is TGTGCCAGCAGCTCGATCAGGGGGACGGTCTACGAGCAGTACTTC. Protein sequence: CASSSIRGTVYEQYF.

This clone was recorded a few times. The chain combines TRBV9 with TRBJ2-1; 10 positions agree with TRBD2. The CDR3 length is 16 residues. The J segment lost 7 bases and the V segment lost 0 bases, leaving 7 bases of the junction unmatched. The germline V gene has CDR1 SGDLS and CDR2 YYNGEE. CDR3 DNA sequence: TGTGCCAGCAGCGTAGTCAGCGGGGGGGATGCAAATGAGCAGTTCTTC. Residues: CASSVVSGGDANEQFF.

This sequence joins TRBV5-1 and TRBJ2-5, with 10 positions matching TRBD2. The V gene's germline CDR1 is SGHRS and CDR2 YFSETQ. Germline trimming cut 0 bases from V and 4 bases from J; bases unmatched to any gene: 3. The CDR3 contains 15 residues. The CDR3 reads CASSLEVAGGETQYF. CDR3 coding DNA: TGCGCCAGCAGCTTGGAAGTAGCGGGGGGAGAGACCCAGTACTTC.

CDR3 in DNA: TGTGCCAGCAATAAACAGGGGCTACACTACGAGCAGTACTTC. Its translation: CASNKQGLHYEQYF. The chain uses TRBV6-5 and TRBJ2-7; 7 bases are a match to TRBD1. Germline lookup yields CDR1 MNHEY and CDR2 SVGAGI. V lost 7 bases to trimming and J lost 3 bases; unmatched junction nucleotides: 9. The CDR3 spans 14 residues.

V is TRBV2 and J is TRBJ1-6; the match to TRBD1 covers 7 bases. With V trimmed by 7 bases and J by 6 bases, 6 bases remained unmatched. CDR1 SNHLY and CDR2 FYNNEI come from the germline V gene. CDR3 length equals 14 residues. The CDR3 sequence is CASTRGRGNSPLHF. The CDR3 nucleotides read TGTGCCAGCACAAGGGGGCGAGGTAATTCACCCCTCCACTTT.

This chain links TRBV7-2 with TRBJ2-1, with 10 bases that match TRBD2. V gave up 3 bases and J gave up 1 base; unmatched junction bases: 0. Germline CDR1 and CDR2: SGHTA and FQGNSA. The CDR3 sequence is 15 residues long. CDR3 coding DNA: TGTGCCAGCAGCTTTAGCGGGGGGTCCTACAATGAGCAGTTCTTC. This encodes CASSFSGGSYNEQFF. Full variable domain (outside the CDR3, taken from reference TRBV7-2 and TRBJ2-1): GAGVSQSPSNKVTEKGKDVELRCDPISGHTALYWYRQSLGQGLEFLIYFQGNSAPDKSGLPSDRFSAERTGGSVSTLTIQRTQQEDSAVYLCASSFSGGSYNEQFFGPGTRLTVL.

This chain joins TRBV6-6 and TRBJ2-2; D might be TRBD1 (6 bases). Looked up from germline, CDR1 is MNHNY and CDR2 is SVGAGI (reference sequence). V shed 6 bases and J shed 4 bases, with 12 bases lying between them. The CDR3 totals 14 residues. Here the CDR3 reads CASRPGQSTGELFF. CDR3 coding DNA: TGTGCCAGCAGGCCCGGACAGTCCACCGGGGAGCTGTTTTTT.

V usage is TRBV6-4 and J usage is TRBJ1-4; D gene unclear. The CDR3 is 14 amino acids. Germline lookup yields CDR1 MRHNA and CDR2 SNTAGT. V gave up 7 bases and J gave up 0 bases, with 9 bases separating them. This CDR3 reads CASKAEATNEKLFF. Written as DNA, the CDR3 is TGTGCCAGCAAAGCGGAGGCAACTAATGAAAAACTGTTTTTT.

The chain joins TRBV5-4 to TRBJ2-7, with D perhaps matching TRBD1 (5 bases). The germline V gene has CDR1 SGHNT and CDR2 YYREEE (reference sequence). The CDR3 is made up of 13 amino acids. V lost 1 base, J lost 7 bases, and 12 bases lay in between. The CDR3 spells CASSLSGAGEQYF. CDR3 nucleotide sequence: TGTGCCAGCAGCTTGAGTGGGGCCGGGGAGCAGTACTTC.

DNA for the CDR3: TGTGCCAGTAGTATACCAGGGTGGGGCGAGCAGTTCTTC. Residues: CASSIPGWGEQFF. The chain uses TRBV19 and TRBJ2-1, with a possible D match to TRBD1 (5 bases). With 2 bases removed from V and 10 bases from J, the gap between germline ends came to 12 bases. The CDR3 extends over 13 amino acids. Germline lookup yields CDR1 LNHDA and CDR2 SQIVND (reference sequence).

This clone turned up a few times. J is TRBJ2-5 and V is TRBV5-1; a possible D gene is TRBD2 (7 bases). This CDR3 is built from 14 residues. Per germline, CDR1 SGHRS and CDR2 YFSETQ. Trimming stripped 0 bases from V and 4 bases from J, with 10 bases between. CDR3: CASSLVGGRETQYF. The DNA for the CDR3 is TGCGCCAGCAGCTTGGTCGGGGGGCGAGAGACCCAGTACTTC.

CDR3 nucleotides: TGTGCCAGCAGCTTAGGACGTACAGTCCTTAACAATGAGCAGTTCTTC. Translating it yields CASSLGRTVLNNEQFF. This sequence joins TRBV11-3 and TRBJ2-1; D is unresolved. The ends were cut back, 1 base at V and 5 bases at J, with 15 bases in the middle. The CDR3 runs to 16 residues. Germline V gives CDR1 SGHNT, CDR2 YENEEA.

This clone was counted once. The rearrangement uses TRBV15 and TRBJ2-5, with 8 bases that match TRBD1. CDR1 and CDR2 (germline): LNHNV, YYDKDF (reference sequence). CDR3 length equals 17 residues. The junction had 9 bases not matched to a gene; V was cut back by 2 bases and J by 1 base. In DNA, the CDR3 is TGTGCCACCAGCAGACCCCGGGGACAGGCCCGCCAAGAGACCCAGTACTTC. It translates to CATSRPRGQARQETQYF.

This clone was detected only once. CDR3 bases: TGTGCCAGTAGTTCGGACAGCTATGGCTACACCTTC. It yields the protein CASSSDSYGYTF. This chain uses TRBV19 with TRBJ1-2; D perhaps matches TRBD1 (6 bases). With 5 bases removed from V and 4 bases from J, the gap between germline ends came to 8 bases. The CDR3 has 12 amino acids. From germline, CDR1 is LNHDA and CDR2 SQIVND (reference sequence).

The gene calls are TRBV5-5 and TRBJ1-2; D unresolved. This CDR3 region has 12 residues. Germline assignment: CDR1 SGHKS and CDR2 YYEKEE (reference sequence). Trimming shortened V by 4 bases and J by 4 bases, and 8 bases separated the two germline ends. The DNA for the CDR3 is TGTGCCAGCAGCCCAGGCACCTATGGCTACACCTTC. Its protein is CASSPGTYGYTF.